This TCR beta chain stems from a study of blood T cell repertoires in COVID-19. Trimming cost V 9 bases and J 4 bases, with 12 bases left between them. The CDR3 loop spans 13 amino acids. In the original workflow: Quantification of nucleated cells was approximated via reference gene primer amplification. The data were produced by immunoSEQ multiplex PCR, yet TCRdb's version contains in-frame clones alone and is incomplete. That table supplies the V and J calls and clone size; D and trimming were determined from the DNA. The data show 75,000 to 90,000 clones, with just under 80% seen just once and roughly 38% held by the top ten.

The chain links TRBV12-3 or TRBV12-4 to TRBJ2-2; a weak D match, TRBD2 (6 bases). The receptor comes from a man aged 60-69 years with COVID-19, enrolled during active disease. Specimen: peripheral blood. The CDR3 region is CASRERPTGELFF. CDR3 nucleotides: TGTGCCAGTCGGGAGCGTCCCACCGGGGAGCTGTTTTTT.